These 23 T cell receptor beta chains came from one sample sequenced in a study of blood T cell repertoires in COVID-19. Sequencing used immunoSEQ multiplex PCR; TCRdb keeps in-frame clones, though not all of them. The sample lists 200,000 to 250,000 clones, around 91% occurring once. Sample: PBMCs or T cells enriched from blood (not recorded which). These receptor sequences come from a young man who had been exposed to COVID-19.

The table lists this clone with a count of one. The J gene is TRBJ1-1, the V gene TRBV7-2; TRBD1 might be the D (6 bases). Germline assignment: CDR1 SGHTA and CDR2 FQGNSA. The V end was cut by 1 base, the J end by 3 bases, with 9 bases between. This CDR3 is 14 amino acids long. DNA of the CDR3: TGTGCCAGCAGCTTAGTCAGGGGCGACACTGAAGCTTTCTTT. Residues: CASSLVRGDTEAFF.

CDR3 in amino acids: CATSRDEGEAQYF. The CDR3 nucleotides are TGTGCCACCAGCAGAGATGAGGGAGAAGCGCAGTATTTT. V gene TRBV15 combines with J gene TRBJ2-3; maybe TRBD2 (5 bases). Trimming shortened V by 0 bases and J by 10 bases, and 11 bases separated the two germline ends. This CDR3 has 13 amino acids. Per the germline V gene, CDR1 is LNHNV and CDR2 is YYDKDF (reference sequence).

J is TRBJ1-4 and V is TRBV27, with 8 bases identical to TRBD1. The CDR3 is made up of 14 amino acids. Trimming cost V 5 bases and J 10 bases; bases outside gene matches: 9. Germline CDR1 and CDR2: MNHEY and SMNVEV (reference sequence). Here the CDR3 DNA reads TGTGCCAGCAGTCCGGGACAGGTGTCTGGAAAACTGTTTTTT. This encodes CASSPGQVSGKLFF.

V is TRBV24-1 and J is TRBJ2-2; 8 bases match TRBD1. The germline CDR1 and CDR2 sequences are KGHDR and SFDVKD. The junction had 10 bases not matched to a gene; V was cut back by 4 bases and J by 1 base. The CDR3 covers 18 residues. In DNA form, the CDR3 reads TGTGCCACCAGTGAAGATGACCGGGACAGGTGGAACACCGGGGAGCTGTTTTTT. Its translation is CATSEDDRDRWNTGELFF.

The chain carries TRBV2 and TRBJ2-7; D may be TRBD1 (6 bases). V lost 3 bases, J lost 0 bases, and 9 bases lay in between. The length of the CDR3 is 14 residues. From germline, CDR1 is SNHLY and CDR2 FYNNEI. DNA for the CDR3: TGTGCCAGCAGTGAGAGGACAGTCTCCTACGAGCAGTACTTC. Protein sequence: CASSERTVSYEQYF. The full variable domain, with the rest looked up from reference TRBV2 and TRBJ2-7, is EPEVTQTPSHQVTQMGQEVILRCVPISNHLYFYWYRQILGQKVEFLVSFYNNEISEKSEIFDDQFSVERPDGSNFTLKIRSTKLEDSAMYFCASSERTVSYEQYFGPGTRLTVT.

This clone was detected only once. The CDR3 spells CASSLGSGLDGYTF. CDR3 DNA sequence: TGTGCCAGCAGCTTAGGATCGGGACTCGACGGCTACACCTTC. The chain has TRBV7-9 and TRBJ1-2; the D gene is possibly TRBD1 (5 bases). The CDR3 loop spans 14 amino acids. The germline V gene has CDR1 SEHNR and CDR2 FQNEAQ (reference sequence). V was clipped by 1 base and J by 8 bases, with 14 bases between them.

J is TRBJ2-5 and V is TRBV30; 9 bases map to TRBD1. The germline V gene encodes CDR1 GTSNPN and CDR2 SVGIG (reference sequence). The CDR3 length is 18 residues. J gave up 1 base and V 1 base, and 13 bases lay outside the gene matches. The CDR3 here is CAWSAGTGFEYPQETQYF. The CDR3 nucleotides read TGTGCCTGGAGTGCGGGGACAGGGTTTGAGTATCCCCAAGAGACCCAGTACTTC.

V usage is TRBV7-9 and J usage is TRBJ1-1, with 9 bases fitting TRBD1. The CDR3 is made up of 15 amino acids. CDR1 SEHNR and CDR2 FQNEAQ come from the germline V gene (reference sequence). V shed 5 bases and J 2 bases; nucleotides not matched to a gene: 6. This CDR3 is CASSPRTGVNTEAFF. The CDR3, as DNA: TGTGCCAGCAGCCCCCGGACAGGGGTAAACACTGAAGCTTTCTTT.

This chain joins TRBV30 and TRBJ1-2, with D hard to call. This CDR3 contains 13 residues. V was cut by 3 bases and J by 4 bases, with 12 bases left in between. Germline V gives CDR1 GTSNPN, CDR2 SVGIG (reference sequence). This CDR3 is CAWRSSGIYGYTF. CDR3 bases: TGTGCCTGGAGGAGTTCGGGTATCTATGGCTACACCTTC.

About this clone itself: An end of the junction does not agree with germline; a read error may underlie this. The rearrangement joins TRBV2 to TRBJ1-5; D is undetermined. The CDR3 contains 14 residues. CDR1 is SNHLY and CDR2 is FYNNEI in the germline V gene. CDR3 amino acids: CASSEGRFNQPQHF. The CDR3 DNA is TGTGCCAGCAGCGAAGGTCGTTTCAATCAGCCCCAGCATTTT. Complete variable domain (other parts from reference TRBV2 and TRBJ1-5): EPEVTQTPSHQVTQMGQEVILRCVPISNHLYFYWYRQILGQKVEFLVSFYNNEISEKSEIFDDQFSVERPDGSNFTLKIRSTKLEDSAMYFCASSEGRFNQPQHFGDGTRLSIL.

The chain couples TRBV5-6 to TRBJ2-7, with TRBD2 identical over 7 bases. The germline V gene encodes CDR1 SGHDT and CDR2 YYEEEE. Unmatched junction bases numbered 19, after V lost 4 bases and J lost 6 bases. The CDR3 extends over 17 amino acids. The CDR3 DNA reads TGTGCCAGCAGCCCGGGATGGGGAGGGCTTACCCCCGGCGAGCAGTACTTC. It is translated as CASSPGWGGLTPGEQYF.

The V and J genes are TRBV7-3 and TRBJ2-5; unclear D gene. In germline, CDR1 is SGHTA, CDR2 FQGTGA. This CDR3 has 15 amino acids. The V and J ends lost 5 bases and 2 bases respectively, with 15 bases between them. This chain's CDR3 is CASSRGQIGQETQYF. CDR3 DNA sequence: TGTGCCAGCAGCCGAGGTCAAATTGGACAAGAGACCCAGTACTTC.

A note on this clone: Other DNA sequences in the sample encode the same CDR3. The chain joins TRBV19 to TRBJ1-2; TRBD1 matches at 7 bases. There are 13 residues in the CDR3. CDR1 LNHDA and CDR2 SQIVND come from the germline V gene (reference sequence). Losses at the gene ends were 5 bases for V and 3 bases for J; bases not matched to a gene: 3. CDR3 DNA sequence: TGTGCCAGTAGTCGTACAGGGGACTATGGCTACACCTTC. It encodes CASSRTGDYGYTF.

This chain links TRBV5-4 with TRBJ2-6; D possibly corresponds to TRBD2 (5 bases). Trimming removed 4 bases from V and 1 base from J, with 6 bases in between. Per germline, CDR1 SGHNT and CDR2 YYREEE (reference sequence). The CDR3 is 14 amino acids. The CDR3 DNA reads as TGTGCCAGCAGCCGGGAATCTGGGGCCAACGTCCTGACTTTC. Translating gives CASSRESGANVLTF.

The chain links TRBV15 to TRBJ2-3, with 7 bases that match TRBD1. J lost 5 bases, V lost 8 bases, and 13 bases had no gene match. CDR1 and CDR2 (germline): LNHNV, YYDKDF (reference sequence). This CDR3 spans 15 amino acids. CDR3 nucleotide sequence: TGTGCCACCGAAAAACCTACAGGGGCGGTAGATACGCAGTATTTT. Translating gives CATEKPTGAVDTQYF.

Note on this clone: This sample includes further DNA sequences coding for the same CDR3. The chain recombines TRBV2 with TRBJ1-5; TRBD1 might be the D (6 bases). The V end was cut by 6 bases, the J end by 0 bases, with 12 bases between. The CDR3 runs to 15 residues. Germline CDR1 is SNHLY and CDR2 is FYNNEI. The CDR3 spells CASSLDRNSNQPQHF. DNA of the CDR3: TGTGCCAGCAGCTTAGACAGGAATAGCAATCAGCCCCAGCATTTT.

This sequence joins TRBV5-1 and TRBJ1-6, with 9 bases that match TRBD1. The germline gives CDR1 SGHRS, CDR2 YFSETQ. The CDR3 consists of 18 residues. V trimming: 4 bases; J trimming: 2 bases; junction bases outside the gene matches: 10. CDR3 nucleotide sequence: TGCGCCAGCAGCAAGACCGGGACAGGGAATACCTATAATTCACCCCTCCACTTT. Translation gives CASSKTGTGNTYNSPLHF.

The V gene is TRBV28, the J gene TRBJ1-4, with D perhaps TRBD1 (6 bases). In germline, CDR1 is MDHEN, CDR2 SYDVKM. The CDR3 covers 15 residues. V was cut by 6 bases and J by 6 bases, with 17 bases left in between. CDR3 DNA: TGTGCCAGCAGCCTAGCACAGGGTATGGATGAAAAACTGTTTTTT. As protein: CASSLAQGMDEKLFF.

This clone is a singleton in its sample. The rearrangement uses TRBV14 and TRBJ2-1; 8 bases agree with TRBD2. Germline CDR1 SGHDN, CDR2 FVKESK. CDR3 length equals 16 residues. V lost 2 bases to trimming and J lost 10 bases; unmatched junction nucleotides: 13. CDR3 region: CASSQLGLDSFGEQFF. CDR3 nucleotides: TGTGCCAGCAGCCAACTGGGACTAGACTCATTCGGAGAGCAGTTCTTC.

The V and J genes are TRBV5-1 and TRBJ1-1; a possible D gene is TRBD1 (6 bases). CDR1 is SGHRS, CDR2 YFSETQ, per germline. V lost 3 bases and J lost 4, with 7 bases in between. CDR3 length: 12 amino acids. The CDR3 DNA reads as TGCGCCAGCAGCTCGGACAGCACTGAAGCTTTCTTT. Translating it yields CASSSDSTEAFF.

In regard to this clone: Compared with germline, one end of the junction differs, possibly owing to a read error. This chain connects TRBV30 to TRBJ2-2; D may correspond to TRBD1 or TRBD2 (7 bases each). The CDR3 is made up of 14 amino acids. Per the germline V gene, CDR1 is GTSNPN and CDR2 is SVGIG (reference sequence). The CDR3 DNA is TGTGCTTGGAGGGAGGGGGCAGATTCCGGGGAGCTGTTTTTT. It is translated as CAWREGADSGELFF.

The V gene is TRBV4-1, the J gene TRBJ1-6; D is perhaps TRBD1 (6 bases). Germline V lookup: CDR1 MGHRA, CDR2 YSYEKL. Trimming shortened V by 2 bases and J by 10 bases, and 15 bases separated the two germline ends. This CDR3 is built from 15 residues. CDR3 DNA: TGCGCCAGCAGCCAATCACAGGGAGTAGGATCACCCCTCCACTTT. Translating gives CASSQSQGVGSPLHF.

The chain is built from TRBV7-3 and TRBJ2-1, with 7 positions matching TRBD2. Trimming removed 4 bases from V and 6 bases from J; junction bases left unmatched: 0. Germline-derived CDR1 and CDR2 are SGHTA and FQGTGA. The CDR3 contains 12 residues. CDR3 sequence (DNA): TGTGCCAGCAGCTCGGGGGGCAATGAGCAGTTCTTC. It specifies CASSSGGNEQFF. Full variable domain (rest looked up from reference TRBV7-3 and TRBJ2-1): GAGVSQTPSNKVTEKGKYVELRCDPISGHTALYWYRQSLGQGPEFLIYFQGTGAADDSGLPNDRFFAVRPEGSVSTLKIQRTERGDSAVYLCASSSGGNEQFFGPGTRLTVL.